This T cell receptor beta chain is drawn from a study of OX40 agonist ivuxolimab in advanced cancers. As for the study in general: The diagnoses of dose-escalation patients were hepatocellular carcinoma, melanoma, renal cell or head and neck cancer. Of mixed ages from roughly 23 to 80 and averaging approximately 60 years, the group was roughly 85% male.

With V trimmed by 7 bases and J by 0 bases, 8 bases remained unmatched. Germline V gives CDR1 MDHEN, CDR2 SYDVKM. This CDR3 is 16 amino acids long. Details on this clone: Its antigen is unidentified.

Assay used: immunoSEQ multiplex PCR; TCRdb lists only in-frame clones, some missing. The sample records about 90,000 clones, about 89% being singletons. Points from the study as a whole: CD8+ T cells were the subset that, on average, had more expanded clones than CD4+. At 0.1 to 3.0 mg/kg, CD4+ and CD8+ blood T cells expanded clonally by week 6.

Specimen: CD4+ or CD8+ T cells sorted from blood, collected in a trial of the OX40 agonist ivuxolimab. The TCR sequence derives from an adult with an advanced solid tumor such as melanoma, head and neck, liver or kidney cancer. This rearrangement joins TRBV28 to TRBJ2-1, with 8 nucleotides matching TRBD2. The CDR3 loop reads CASTSSSGSSYNEQFF. CDR3 nucleotide sequence: TGTGCCAGCACGTCCTCGAGCGGGAGCTCCTACAATGAGCAGTTCTTC.